This is a list of T cell receptor beta chains from one sample in a study of Ad26.COV2.S vaccination and SARS-CoV-2 variants. The table came from immunoSEQ multiplex PCR; TCRdb's copy has only in-frame clones and leaves some out. Of 400,000 to 500,000 clones listed, 88% are singletons. Sample: peripheral blood, taken in a trial of Ad26.COV2.S vaccine versus placebo. Receptors were obtained from a person between 18 and 65 years old who received the Ad26.COV2.S COVID-19 vaccine or a placebo. The CDR3 runs from the conserved cysteine through the conserved F or W. The D gene is left open where the match is weak. Size values are once, few and many counts, or a class for expanded clones, and some rows have none.

>.|TRBV27|.|TRBJ1-5
CASSPRTEERNQPQHF
TGTGCCAGCAGTCCCCGGACAGAAGAACGCAATCAGCCCCAGCATTTT
>.|TRBV5-1|.|TRBJ1-6
CASRPAERNNSPLHF
TGCGCCAGCAGACCAGCAGAACGGAATAATTCACCCCTCCACTTT
>once|TRBV28|.|TRBJ1-1
CASSSPWTGMNTEAFF
TGTGCCAGCAGTTCACCCTGGACGGGCATGAACACTGAAGCTTTCTTT
>.|TRBV4-1|TRBD1|TRBJ1-4
CASSQPGQGSEKLFF
TGCGCCAGCAGCCAACCGGGACAGGGAAGTGAAAAACTGTTTTTT
>.|TRBV10-3|.|TRBJ2-1
CARTSNEQFF
TGTGCCAGAACCTCCAATGAGCAGTTCTTC
>.|TRBV30|.|TRBJ2-1
CAWSVSRLNEQFF
TGTGCCTGGAGTGTATCGAGGCTGAATGAGCAGTTCTTC
>.|TRBV27|.|TRBJ1-2
CASSYSQGSGAQSANYGYTF
TGTGCCAGCAGTTATTCCCAGGGTTCGGGGGCCCAATCGGCTAACTATGGCTACACCTTC
>once|TRBV9|.|TRBJ2-5
CASSLSSRGQETQYF
TGTGCCAGCAGCCTTTCGAGCAGGGGACAAGAGACCCAGTACTTC
>once|TRBV28|.|TRBJ2-1
CASSLSATGEQFF
TGTGCCAGCAGTTTATCCGCTACAGGTGAGCAGTTCTTC
>.|TRBV19|.|TRBJ2-3
CASSIDVADTQYF
TGTGCCAGTAGTATAGATGTAGCAGATACGCAGTATTTT
>.|TRBV9|.|TRBJ1-4
CASSARQATSEKLFF
TGTGCCAGCAGCGCCAGACAGGCTACTAGTGAAAAACTGTTTTTT
>once|TRBV10-3|.|TRBJ1-2
CAISVGGTDTYGYTF
TGTGCCATCAGTGTTGGGGGTACAGATACCTATGGCTACACCTTC
>once|TRBV6-5|.|TRBJ2-7
CASSYFVGGRVNEQYF
TGTGCCAGCAGTTACTTTGTGGGGGGACGAGTGAACGAGCAGTACTTC
>.|TRBV6-2/TRBV6-3|TRBD1|TRBJ2-5
CASSYAARDRQETQYF
TGTGCCAGCAGTTATGCCGCCCGGGACAGACAAGAGACCCAGTACTTC
>once|TRBV4-1|TRBD2|TRBJ2-2
CASSQALSGGATGELFF
TGCGCCAGCAGCCAAGCTCTTAGCGGGGGGGCCACCGGGGAGCTGTTTTTT
>.|TRBV10-3|TRBD2|TRBJ2-2
CAITTSGISTGELFF
TGTGCCATCACGACTAGCGGTATCTCGACCGGGGAGCTGTTTTTT
>.|TRBV27|.|TRBJ1-1
CASSLRGDTEAFF
TGTGCCAGCAGTTTACGGGGGGATACTGAAGCTTTCTTT
>.|TRBV11-2|.|TRBJ2-3
CASSLTGVYLLGTDTQYF
TGTGCCAGCAGCTTGACGGGGGTGTATCTCTTAGGGACAGATACGCAGTATTTT
>.|TRBV4-3|.|TRBJ1-5
CASSQDWGSQPQHF
TGCGCCAGCAGCCAAGATTGGGGTAGTCAGCCCCAGCATTTT
>.|TRBV4-2|.|TRBJ2-7
CASSQEATYEQYF
TGTGCCAGCAGCCAAGAAGCGACATACGAGCAGTACTTC
>.|TRBV7-2|TRBD1|TRBJ2-7
CASSDPSGGYEQYF
TGTGCCAGCAGCGACCCCTCAGGGGGCTACGAGCAGTACTTC
>.|TRBV7-8|TRBD1|TRBJ2-3
CASSPIEDRAGDTQYF
TGTGCCAGCAGCCCCATCGAGGACAGGGCAGGGGATACGCAGTATTTT
>.|TRBV7-6|.|TRBJ1-4
CASSLGRGDEKLFF
TGTGCCAGCAGCTTAGGGAGGGGAGACGAAAAACTGTTTTTT
>.|TRBV13|TRBD2|TRBJ2-5
CASSAERGTQYF
TGTGCCAGCAGTGCTGAGCGGGGGACCCAGTACTTC
>.|TRBV10-3|TRBD1|TRBJ1-1
CAISANRGRDMNTEAFF
TGTGCCATCAGTGCGAACAGGGGGCGAGACATGAACACTGAAGCTTTCTTT
>.|TRBV7-3|.|TRBJ1-1
CASSLKRVENTEAFF
TGTGCCAGCAGCTTAAAGAGGGTAGAGAACACTGAAGCTTTCTTT
>.|TRBV7-9|.|TRBJ2-1
CASSLAQVSIYEQFF
TGTGCCAGCAGCTTAGCCCAGGTATCAATCTATGAGCAGTTCTTC
>.|TRBV7-9|.|TRBJ2-1
CASRGTVLEQFF
TGTGCCAGCAGGGGGACTGTGTTAGAGCAGTTCTTC
>.|TRBV19|TRBD2|TRBJ2-1
CASSPGLAGVTEQFF
TGTGCCAGTAGTCCAGGACTAGCGGGGGTAACAGAGCAGTTCTTC
>.|TRBV28|.|TRBJ2-2
CASRQGYAGELFF
TGTGCCAGCAGACAAGGGTACGCCGGGGAGCTGTTTTTT
>.|TRBV6-2/TRBV6-3|TRBD2|TRBJ2-2
CASSKASGGTGELFF
TGTGCCAGCAGCAAAGCTAGCGGGGGGACCGGGGAGCTGTTTTTT
>.|TRBV6-2/TRBV6-3|.|TRBJ1-2
CASSTRAFNYGYTF
TGTGCCAGCAGTACCCGAGCTTTTAACTATGGCTACACCTTC
>.|TRBV19|.|TRBJ1-4
CASSSWGGTNEKLFF
TGTGCCAGTAGTAGTTGGGGGGGAACTAATGAAAAACTGTTTTTT
>.|TRBV10-2|TRBD1|TRBJ2-5
CASRDTGGAGKETQYF
TGCGCCAGCAGAGATACAGGGGGCGCGGGAAAGGAGACCCAGTACTTC
>.|TRBV24-1|TRBD1|TRBJ1-3
CATSDKIPGQTGNTIYF
TGTGCCACCAGTGATAAAATACCGGGACAGACTGGAAACACCATATATTTT
>.|TRBV15|.|TRBJ2-3
CATRAGTFQASTDTQYF
TGTGCCACCAGGGCCGGGACTTTTCAAGCTAGCACAGATACGCAGTATTTT
>.|TRBV11-3|.|TRBJ2-2
CASSDSDWGRRYTGELFF
TGTGCCAGCAGCGACTCCGACTGGGGGCGGAGGTACACCGGGGAGCTGTTTTTT
>.|TRBV6-4|.|TRBJ2-1
CASSDRDSLAGHEQFF
TGTGCCAGCAGTGACAGGGACAGCTTGGCGGGACATGAGCAGTTCTTC
>.|TRBV2|.|TRBJ1-6
CASFGPSQSSYNSPLHF
TGTGCCAGCTTCGGGCCGTCCCAGAGCTCCTATAATTCACCCCTCCACTTT
>.|TRBV24-1|.|TRBJ2-3
CATSDRGLGVTQYF
TGTGCCACCAGTGACCGGGGACTTGGGGTAACGCAGTATTTT
>once|TRBV27|.|TRBJ2-7
CASSLSGEQYF
TGTGCCAGCAGTTTAAGTGGCGAGCAGTACTTC
>.|TRBV19|TRBD1|TRBJ2-2
CASSIGTGVNTGELFF
TGTGCCAGTAGTATTGGTACAGGGGTAAACACCGGGGAGCTGTTTTTT